The 21 T cell receptor beta chains listed next were all sequenced from one sample in a study of T cell changes during pregnancy in multiple sclerosis. The repertoire was sequenced with immunoSEQ multiplex PCR; TCRdb's copy has only in-frame clones and lacks some. The data show some 59,000 clones, approximately 90% seen once. Source: peripheral blood, taken in the first trimester of pregnancy. These receptors originate from a female donor with multiple sclerosis, enrolled in a pregnancy study.

The chain is built from TRBV6-5 and TRBJ1-4, with 7 bases fitting TRBD1. V lost 5 bases to trimming and J lost 8 bases; unmatched junction nucleotides: 2. Germline loops: CDR1 MNHEY, CDR2 SVGAGI. CDR3 length equals 12 residues. The DNA of the CDR3 is TGTGCCAGCAGTCCAGGGGGGGAAAAACTGTTTTTT. Its translation: CASSPGGEKLFF.

This chain uses TRBV7-9 with TRBJ2-7; 8 bases agree with TRBD2. Germline V gene sequence: CDR1 SEHNR, CDR2 FQNEAQ (reference sequence). The V and J ends lost 4 bases and 5 bases, in that order; junction bases with no gene match: 10. This CDR3 is built from 15 residues. This CDR3 reads CASSSPGGAPHEQYF. CDR3 in DNA: TGTGCCAGCAGCTCACCCGGGGGGGCGCCTCACGAGCAGTACTTC.

The chain carries TRBV7-8 and TRBJ2-1; 8 bases are shared with TRBD2. This CDR3 is 15 amino acids long. Per the germline V gene, CDR1 is SGHVS and CDR2 is FQNEAQ. Trimming cost V 6 bases and J 8 bases; bases outside gene matches: 12. The CDR3 loop reads CASRYREGRWDEQFF. The CDR3 nucleotides read TGTGCCAGCAGGTACCGGGAGGGTCGCTGGGATGAGCAGTTCTTC.

The V call is TRBV6-5, the J call TRBJ2-1; 12 bases map to TRBD2. V lost 6 bases and J lost 9; bases outside the gene matches: 9. Germline CDR1 reads MNHEY; CDR2 reads SVGAGI. The CDR3 contains 15 residues. As DNA, the CDR3 is TGTGCCAGCAGCCTAACTAGCGGGGGGCCCCTTGAGCAGTTCTTC. This translates into CASSLTSGGPLEQFF.

The V and J genes are TRBV30 and TRBJ1-5, with D unclear. V lost 1 base and J 0 bases, leaving 7 bases between the germline ends. This CDR3 contains 14 residues. CDR1 GTSNPN and CDR2 SVGIG come from the germline V gene (reference sequence). The CDR3 nucleotides read TGTGCCTGGAGTGGCCAGATTAGCAATCAGCCCCAGCATTTT. It is translated as CAWSGQISNQPQHF.

V is TRBV5-1 and J is TRBJ2-5; a possible D gene is TRBD2 (6 bases). The CDR3 contains 16 residues. Germline V CDR1 and CDR2: SGHRS, YFSETQ. The ends were cut back, 1 base at V and 5 bases at J, with 18 bases in the middle. The DNA of the CDR3 is TGCGCCAGCAGCTTGACGCAGTCTAACCGGGGGGAGACCCAGTACTTC. This codes for CASSLTQSNRGETQYF.

The chain uses TRBV7-6 and TRBJ1-1; D unresolved. This CDR3 comprises 14 residues. In germline, CDR1 is SGHVS, CDR2 FNYEAQ. Trimming pared 8 bases from V and 1 base from J, leaving 14 bases between. CDR3 coding DNA: TGTGCCAGCTCCCTCGGCCTAGAGAACACTGAAGCTTTCTTT. Its protein is CASSLGLENTEAFF.

The chain links TRBV19 to TRBJ1-4; the match to TRBD1 covers 10 bases. CDR3 length: 16 amino acids. V shed 3 bases, J shed 4 bases, and the junction held 5 bases outside the gene matches. Germline CDR1 reads LNHDA; CDR2 reads SQIVND (reference sequence). CDR3 region: CASSMGQGRYNEKLFF. CDR3 nucleotide sequence: TGTGCCAGTAGTATGGGACAGGGGCGGTATAATGAAAAACTGTTTTTT.

The gene calls are TRBV23-1 and TRBJ2-3; D not certain. TRBV23-1 is an ORF for which the function is uncertain. The CDR3 extends over 13 amino acids. Trimming removed 0 bases at V and 10 bases at J, with 11 bases between. CDR3 loop: CASSQSLQSAQYF. CDR3 nucleotide sequence: TGCGCCAGCAGTCAATCGTTGCAGTCAGCGCAGTATTTT.

The chain has TRBV29-1 and TRBJ1-1, with 7 bases fitting TRBD1. V gave up 7 bases and J gave up 0 bases; unmatched junction bases: 11. CDR1 SQVTM and CDR2 ANQGSEA come from the germline V gene. This CDR3 contains 15 residues. The CDR3: CSAEGGQILNTEAFF. For the CDR3, the DNA is TGCAGCGCTGAGGGGGGACAGATTTTGAACACTGAAGCTTTCTTT.

The chain combines TRBV4-2 with TRBJ2-1, with 8 bases identical to TRBD2. The CDR3 has 16 residues. Looked up from germline, CDR1 is LGHNA and CDR2 is YNFKEQ. V lost 1 base, J lost 1 base, and 3 bases stayed unmatched. The DNA for the CDR3 is TGTGCCAGCAGCCAAGCAGTAGCGGGGTCCTACAATGAGCAGTTCTTC. Its translation: CASSQAVAGSYNEQFF.

The genes are TRBV2 and TRBJ2-1; TRBD2 matches at 13 bases. With 6 bases clipped from V and 4 bases from J, the junction kept 12 bases outside the gene matches. The CDR3 spans 18 residues. CDR1 is SNHLY, CDR2 FYNNEI, per germline. The CDR3 is CASSWTSGSSYGYNEQFF. CDR3 DNA: TGTGCCAGCAGCTGGACTAGCGGGAGCTCATATGGGTACAATGAGCAGTTCTTC.

This chain joins TRBV7-3 and TRBJ2-1; 7 bases fit TRBD1. CDR1 and CDR2 (germline): SGHTA, FQGTGA. Trimming cost V 6 bases and J 5 bases; bases outside gene matches: 4. The CDR3 is 13 amino acids. CDR3 sequence (DNA): TGTGCCAGCAGAGGGGGCCTGGACAATGAGCAGTTCTTC. This codes for CASRGGLDNEQFF.

J is TRBJ1-2 and V is TRBV5-1; tentative D call: TRBD1 (5 bases). Trimming took 2 bases from V and 4 from J, leaving 18 bases between them. This CDR3 region has 16 residues. The germline CDR1 and CDR2 sequences are SGHRS and YFSETQ. The DNA for the CDR3 is TGCGCCAGCAGCTTAGGGGAGGAATGGAATCTCTATGGCTACACCTTC. Encoded protein: CASSLGEEWNLYGYTF.

The V and J genes are TRBV19 and TRBJ2-4, with D perhaps matching TRBD2 (6 bases). CDR1 and CDR2 (germline): LNHDA, SQIVND (reference sequence). Trimming took off 10 bases at V and 3 bases at J, with 16 bases between the two ends. This CDR3 contains 14 residues. In DNA form, the CDR3 reads TGTGCCACCACCCAGACGGGGGTCAAAAACATTCAGTACTTC. Its protein product is CATTQTGVKNIQYF. The full variable domain, its missing parts supplied by reference TRBV19 and TRBJ2-4, is DGGITQSPKYLFRKEGQNVTLSCEQNLNHDAMYWYRQDPGQGLRLIYYSQIVNDFQKGDIAEGYSVSREKKESFPLTVTSAQKNPTAFYLCATTQTGVKNIQYFGAGTRLSVL.

V and J are TRBV4-1 and TRBJ2-2; unclear D gene. V dropped 6 bases and J dropped 4 bases, with 6 bases sitting between them. The CDR3 loop spans 12 amino acids. Germline CDR1 and CDR2: MGHRA and YSYEKL. CDR3 residues: CASSVLTGELFF. The CDR3 DNA is TGCGCCAGCAGTGTCCTCACCGGGGAGCTGTTTTTT.

V gene TRBV7-2 combines with J gene TRBJ2-7; 8 bases are shared with TRBD1. V gave up 2 bases and J gave up 5 bases; unmatched junction bases: 5. The CDR3 runs 14 residues. Per germline, CDR1 SGHTA and CDR2 FQGNSA. The CDR3 reads CASSLIGRGHEQYF. In DNA form, the CDR3 reads TGTGCCAGCAGCTTAATTGGCAGGGGGCACGAGCAGTACTTC.

The gene calls are TRBV2 and TRBJ2-5; 8 nucleotides line up with TRBD2. From germline, CDR1 is SNHLY and CDR2 FYNNEI. V lost 0 bases and J lost 5; bases outside the gene matches: 5. This CDR3 has 15 residues. The CDR3 region is CASSEASGRFETQYF. As DNA, the CDR3 is TGTGCCAGCAGTGAAGCGAGCGGGAGATTCGAGACCCAGTACTTC.

The chain joins TRBV5-1 to TRBJ1-5, with unresolved D. Trimming stripped 4 bases from V and 4 bases from J, with 12 bases between. The CDR3 contains 14 residues. Germline loops: CDR1 SGHRS, CDR2 YFSETQ. DNA of the CDR3: TGCGCCAGCAGCCCGGGAGTCGAGAATCAGCCCCAGCATTTT. Protein: CASSPGVENQPQHF.

The J gene is TRBJ1-1, the V gene TRBV19; tentative D call: TRBD1 (5 bases). V gave up 4 bases and J gave up 0 bases, with 15 bases separating them. Germline V CDR1 and CDR2: LNHDA, SQIVND (reference sequence). This CDR3 contains 16 residues. CDR3 bases: TGTGCCAGTAGTAAAGGGGTTGTGGTAATGAACACTGAAGCTTTCTTT. Encoded protein: CASSKGVVVMNTEAFF.

There are a few counts of this clone. This rearrangement joins TRBV6-1 to TRBJ1-3, with 7 nucleotides matching TRBD1. V dropped 2 bases and J dropped 5; count of bases not matched to a gene: 3. The CDR3 has 14 amino acids. Germline loops: CDR1 MNHNS, CDR2 SASEGT. CDR3 residues: CASSERDRRNTIYF. The CDR3 DNA reads as TGTGCCAGCAGTGAAAGGGACAGACGAAACACCATATATTTT.